Given below is one T cell receptor beta chain in context. Its target is unknown. The V and J ends lost 5 bases and 1 base respectively, with 9 bases between them. The CDR3 extends over 14 amino acids. In germline, CDR1 is KGHDR, CDR2 SFDVKD. TCRdb recomputed calls from the 5' RACE reads with MiXCR, one row per CDR3 protein. The data show 200,000 to 250,000 distinct CDR3 sequences, with less than 8.5% seen just once and about 0.85% held by the top ten. The sample is drawn from a study of T cells after yellow fever vaccination. Study summary: Fractions with few cells were prepared using SMART-Seq v4 Ultra Low Input. Whole-study results and caveats: From the bulk population, abundant clonotypes could contaminate and appear within FACS-sorted repertoires.

The starting material was CD4+ T cells sorted from PBMCs, obtained 15 days after the yellow fever booster vaccination. This TCR derives from a man aged 25 to 45 who received the YFV17D yellow fever vaccine. This chain uses TRBV24-1 with TRBJ2-3; tentatively, D is TRBD2 (5 bases). Here the CDR3 DNA reads TGTGCCACCAGTGGACGGGGAGGCACAGATACGCAGTATTTT. It translates to CATSGRGGTDTQYF.